This T cell receptor beta chain was sequenced for a study of blood T cell repertoires in COVID-19. Overall study context: From the United States, Italy and Spain came samples of acute and convalescent COVID-19. PBMCs, B-cell-depleted T cells, or T cells were the source of the cDNA or gDNA that made up the material.

CDR1 is MNHEY, CDR2 SMNVEV, per germline (reference sequence). The CDR3 spans 14 residues. V lost 0 bases and J 1 base, leaving 6 bases between the germline ends. In the original analysis: Scientists estimated how many nucleated cells there were by amplifying reference gene primers. Sequencing used immunoSEQ multiplex PCR; TCRdb keeps in-frame clones, though not all of them. V and J calls and clone size come straight from that table; D and trimming were deduced from the DNA. Of 200,000 to 300,000 clones in the sample, around 81% were seen once. The V call is TRBV27, the J call TRBJ1-1; no definite D call. The TCR originated in a young man who had recovered from COVID-19. The sample was peripheral blood. The CDR3 sequence: CASSLSTGNTEAFF. The CDR3 nucleotides read TGTGCCAGCAGTTTATCGACTGGGAACACTGAAGCTTTCTTT.